This T cell receptor (beta chain) was retrieved from a study of blood T cell repertoires in COVID-19. As for the study in general: The study drew acute and convalescent COVID-19 samples from the United States, Italy and Spain. T cells, B-cell-depleted T cells, or PBMCs provided the cDNA or gDNA that served as material.

CDR3 length equals 15 residues. Trimming took off 3 bases at V and 4 bases at J, with 16 bases between the two ends. The germline V gene has CDR1 SGHAT and CDR2 FQNNGV. Authors' methods: Estimates of nucleated cell counts were drawn from the amplification of reference gene primers. The repertoire was sequenced with immunoSEQ multiplex PCR; TCRdb's copy has only in-frame clones and lacks some. The V and J calls and clone size were taken over from that table, and D and trimming were inferred from the DNA. This repertoire shows over 100,000 clones, more than 70% found once; its top ten account for around 10%.

Sequencing was done on a sample of peripheral blood. J is TRBJ2-7 and V is TRBV11-2, with D possibly being TRBD2 (5 bases). This receptor was obtained from a man between 50 and 59 years old with acute or convalescent COVID-19. As DNA, the CDR3 is TGTGCCAGCAGCTTGTCGGGGATGGGTCCTTACGAGCAGTACTTC. Its translation: CASSLSGMGPYEQYF.